These T cell receptor beta chains were read from a single sample in a study of shared T cell receptors in the human thymus. The method was immunoSEQ multiplex PCR; TCRdb's version includes in-frame clones alone and lacks a portion of them. The sample has about 660,000 clones, approximately 89% seen once. Separately, the same data were catalogued under a study of human thymus T cells.

Source material: thymocytes. Every receptor here comes from a boy younger than two with a congenital heart defect. The CDR3 runs from the conserved cysteine through the conserved F or W. The D gene is left open where the match is weak. Clone size is given for some rows only: seen once, a few or many times, or a class if the clone is expanded.

d_call	clone_size	v_call	j_call	cdr3_aa	cdr3_nt
TRBD1	-	TRBV2	TRBJ2-4	CASSTPGWGQGQEKAKNIQYF	TGTGCCAGCAGTACCCCTGGTTGGGGACAGGGACAAGAGAAAGCCAAAAACATTCAGTACTTC
TRBD1	-	TRBV4-1	TRBJ2-7	CASSLRPWTGGGNEQYF	TGCGCCAGCAGCCTCCGCCCTTGGACAGGGGGCGGGAACGAGCAGTACTTC
TRBD2	once	TRBV27	TRBJ2-7	CASSLQRVSGSSYEQYF	TGTGCCAGCAGTTTACAGAGAGTTAGCGGGAGCAGTTACGAGCAGTACTTC
TRBD1	-	TRBV10-3	TRBJ1-2	CAITPKDRGYGYTF	TGTGCCATCACTCCAAAAGACAGGGGCTATGGCTACACCTTC
TRBD2	-	TRBV7-3	TRBJ2-3	CASRDAGGRGDTQYF	TGTGCCAGCAGAGACGCGGGGGGGCGGGGAGATACGCAGTATTTT
-	-	TRBV28	TRBJ1-5	CASSPPGANQPQHF	TGTGCCAGCAGCCCTCCGGGAGCGAATCAGCCCCAGCATTTT
TRBD1	-	TRBV6-4	TRBJ2-5	CATRDRGTETQYF	TGTGCCACCCGTGACAGGGGAACTGAGACCCAGTACTTC
-	-	TRBV7-8	TRBJ1-1	CASSHQGFHLGNTEAFF	TGTGCCAGCAGCCACCAGGGTTTTCATCTCGGGAACACTGAAGCTTTCTTT
-	-	TRBV7-9	TRBJ2-7	CASSAEDQGPYEQYF	TGTGCCAGCAGCGCTGAGGACCAGGGGCCCTACGAGCAGTACTTC
TRBD1	-	TRBV18	TRBJ2-7	CASSPVDRGYEQYF	TGTGCCAGCTCACCCGTGGACAGGGGGTACGAGCAGTACTTC
TRBD1	-	TRBV6-1	TRBJ1-6	CASSEALTGGSAPLHF	TGTGCCAGCAGTGAAGCGTTGACAGGGGGCAGTGCACCCCTCCACTTT
-	-	TRBV11-2	TRBJ1-2	CASSLGWGGYGYTF	TGTGCCAGCAGCTTAGGGTGGGGGGGATATGGCTACACCTTC
TRBD1	few	TRBV28	TRBJ2-7	CASNLQGAGEQYF	TGTGCCAGCAACTTACAGGGGGCGGGCGAGCAGTACTTC
TRBD2	-	TRBV12-5	TRBJ2-1	CASGGLAGSSSYNEQFF	TGTGCTAGTGGCGGACTAGCGGGGAGTTCCTCCTACAATGAGCAGTTCTTC
TRBD2	-	TRBV6-6	TRBJ2-7	CASRAGGPLYEQYF	TGTGCCAGCAGGGCGGGAGGGCCGTTATACGAGCAGTACTTC
TRBD1	-	TRBV15	TRBJ2-1	CATSRGQDRYNEQFF	TGTGCCACCAGCAGAGGCCAGGACAGGTACAATGAGCAGTTCTTC
TRBD2	-	TRBV9	TRBJ2-5	CASSVGGRYGETQYF	TGTGCCAGCAGCGTAGGCGGGAGATACGGAGAGACCCAGTACTTC
TRBD1	-	TRBV10-2	TRBJ1-5	CASSESRGQGAFNQPQHF	TGCGCCAGCAGTGAGTCACGGGGACAGGGGGCTTTCAATCAGCCCCAGCATTTT
-	-	TRBV5-1	TRBJ1-4	CASSLAAGSMEKLFF	TGCGCCAGCAGCTTGGCCGCCGGGTCGATGGAAAAACTGTTTTTT
TRBD2	-	TRBV4-1	TRBJ2-7	CASSQEGGTYEQYF	TGCGCCAGCAGCCAAGAGGGGGGGACCTACGAGCAGTACTTC
-	once	TRBV7-9	TRBJ2-5	CASSFTSSSETETQYF	TGTGCCAGCAGCTTTACAAGCAGCAGCGAAACGGAGACCCAGTACTTC
TRBD2	once	TRBV28	TRBJ2-7	CASSLRFITGGNYEQYF	TGTGCCAGCAGTTTACGTTTCATAACGGGAGGAAATTACGAGCAGTACTTC
TRBD1	-	TRBV2	TRBJ1-5	CASSAGQGAQPQHF	TGTGCCAGCAGTGCCGGACAGGGGGCCCAGCCCCAGCATTTT
-	-	TRBV25-1	TRBJ1-4	CASSPGHFDEKLFF	TGTGCCAGCAGCCCGGGACACTTTGACGAAAAACTGTTTTTT
-	-	TRBV30	TRBJ1-3	CAWNRHSGNTIYF	TGTGCCTGGAACAGACACTCTGGAAACACCATATATTTT
-	-	TRBV10-1	TRBJ1-3	CASSQCGLWGRVSGNTIYF	TGCGCCAGCAGCCAGTGTGGTTTGTGGGGCAGGGTCTCTGGAAACACCATATATTTT
-	few	TRBV4-3	TRBJ2-3	CASSQDPQNNTDTQYF	TGCGCCAGCAGCCAAGACCCACAGAACAACACAGATACGCAGTATTTT
-	-	TRBV5-5	TRBJ2-5	CASRPTGAVPSKETQYF	TGTGCCAGCAGACCAACTGGGGCAGTACCTTCAAAAGAGACCCAGTACTTC
-	-	TRBV27	TRBJ1-5	CASSSRQGHQPQHF	TGTGCCAGCAGTTCCCGTCAGGGGCATCAGCCCCAGCATTTT
TRBD2	-	TRBV12-5	TRBJ2-1	CASGLSGSNEQFF	TGTGCTAGTGGTTTGAGCGGGAGCAATGAGCAGTTCTTC
TRBD2	-	TRBV14	TRBJ2-2	CASSQDLILAGGRGTGELFF	TGTGCCAGCAGCCAAGATCTCATACTAGCGGGAGGGCGGGGCACCGGGGAGCTGTTTTTT
-	-	TRBV19	TRBJ1-5	CASSIGTRYSNQPQHF	TGTGCCAGTAGTATAGGCACACGATATAGCAATCAGCCCCAGCATTTT
-	once	TRBV5-1	TRBJ1-1	CASSLRASGAFF	TGCGCCAGCAGCTTGAGAGCCTCGGGGGCTTTCTTT
TRBD1	-	TRBV27	TRBJ1-2	CASSGGDRGREGYTF	TGTGCCAGCAGCGGGGGAGACAGGGGGCGTGAAGGCTACACCTTC
TRBD2	few	TRBV7-9	TRBJ2-1	CASSGGLAYEQFF	TGTGCCAGCAGCGGGGGACTAGCCTATGAGCAGTTCTTC
TRBD2	-	TRBV28	TRBJ2-1	CASSLDGTGTSGRPDNEQFF	TGTGCCAGCAGTTTGGACGGTACCGGGACTAGCGGGAGGCCTGACAATGAGCAGTTCTTC
-	-	TRBV6-5	TRBJ2-3	CASSYRAGDTQYF	TGTGCCAGCAGTTACCGGGCGGGGGATACGCAGTATTTT
TRBD1	-	TRBV6-5	TRBJ1-4	CASRKGAGYNEKLFF	TGTGCCAGCAGAAAGGGGGCAGGTTACAATGAAAAACTGTTTTTT
TRBD2	-	TRBV4-3	TRBJ2-1	CASSRGGEYNEQFF	TGCGCCAGCAGCCGCGGGGGGGAGTACAATGAGCAGTTCTTC
TRBD2	-	TRBV29-1	TRBJ2-3	CSGTGGWPGTDTQYF	TGCAGCGGTACGGGGGGGTGGCCTGGCACAGATACGCAGTATTTT
TRBD2	-	TRBV28	TRBJ2-1	CASGHKRGKYNEQFF	TGTGCCAGCGGCCATAAGCGGGGGAAGTACAATGAGCAGTTCTTC
-	once	TRBV4-3	TRBJ2-4	CASSQVAGVLINIQYF	TGCGCCAGCAGCCAAGTGGCAGGGGTCCTAATAAACATTCAGTACTTC
TRBD1	once	TRBV18	TRBJ2-7	CASSRNSGTGRHEQYF	TGTGCCAGCTCACGAAACTCCGGGACAGGGCGACACGAGCAGTACTTC